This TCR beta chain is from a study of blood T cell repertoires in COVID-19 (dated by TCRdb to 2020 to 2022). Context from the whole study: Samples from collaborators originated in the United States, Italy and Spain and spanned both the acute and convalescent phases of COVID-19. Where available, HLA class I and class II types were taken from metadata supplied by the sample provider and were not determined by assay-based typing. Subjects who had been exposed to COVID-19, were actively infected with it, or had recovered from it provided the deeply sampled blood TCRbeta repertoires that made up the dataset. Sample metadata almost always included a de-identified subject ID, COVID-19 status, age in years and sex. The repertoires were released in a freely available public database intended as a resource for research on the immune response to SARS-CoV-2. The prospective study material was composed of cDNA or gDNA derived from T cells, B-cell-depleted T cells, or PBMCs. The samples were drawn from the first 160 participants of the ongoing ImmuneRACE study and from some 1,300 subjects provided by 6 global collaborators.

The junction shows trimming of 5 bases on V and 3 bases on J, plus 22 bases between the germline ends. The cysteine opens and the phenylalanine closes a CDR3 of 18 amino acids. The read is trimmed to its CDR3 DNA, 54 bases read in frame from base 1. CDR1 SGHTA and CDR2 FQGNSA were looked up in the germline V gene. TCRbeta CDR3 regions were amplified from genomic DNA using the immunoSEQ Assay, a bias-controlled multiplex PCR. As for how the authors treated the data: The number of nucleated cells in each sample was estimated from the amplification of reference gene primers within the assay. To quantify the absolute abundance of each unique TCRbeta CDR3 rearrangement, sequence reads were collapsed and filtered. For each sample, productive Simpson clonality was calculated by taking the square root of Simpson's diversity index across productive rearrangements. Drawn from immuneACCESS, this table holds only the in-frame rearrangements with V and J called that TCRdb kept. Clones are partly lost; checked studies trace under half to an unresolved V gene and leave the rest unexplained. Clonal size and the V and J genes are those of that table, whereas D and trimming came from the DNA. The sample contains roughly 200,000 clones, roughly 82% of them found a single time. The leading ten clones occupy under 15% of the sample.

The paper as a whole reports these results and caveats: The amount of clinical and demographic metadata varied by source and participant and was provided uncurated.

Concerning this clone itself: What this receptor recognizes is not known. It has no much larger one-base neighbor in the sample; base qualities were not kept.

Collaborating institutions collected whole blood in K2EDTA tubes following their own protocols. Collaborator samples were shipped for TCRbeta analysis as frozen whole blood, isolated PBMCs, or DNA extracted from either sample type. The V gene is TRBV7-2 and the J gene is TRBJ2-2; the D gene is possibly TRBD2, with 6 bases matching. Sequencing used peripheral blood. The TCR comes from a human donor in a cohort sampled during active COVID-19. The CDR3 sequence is CASSPGGIAWEDTGELFF. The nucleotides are TGTGCCAGCAGCCCCGGGGGTATAGCGTGGGAGGACACCGGGGAGCTGTTTTTT.